These 8 T cell receptor beta chains originate from one sample sequenced in a study of cytomegalovirus exposure and HLA in healthy donors. The primer mix had 60 Vbeta and 13 Jbeta primers. TCRdb's table, derived via immunoSEQ multiplex PCR, lists solely in-frame clones and lacks some. The sample holds about 78,000 clones, about 78% seen once. The sequenced sample consisted of PBMCs. The receptors derive from a male donor in good health and CMV-seronegative.

In its sample, this clone was seen once. The chain has TRBV6-5 and TRBJ2-3, with 7 bases identical to TRBD1. CDR1 is MNHEY and CDR2 is SVGAGI in the germline V gene. This CDR3 spans 14 amino acids. Trimming removed 6 bases from V and 1 base from J; junction bases left unmatched: 4. The CDR3 here is CASSLDRGTDTQYF. The CDR3 bases are TGTGCCAGCAGCCTCGACAGGGGCACAGATACGCAGTATTTT.

The chain combines TRBV6-5 with TRBJ2-3; 7 bases map to TRBD2. CDR1 and CDR2 from the germline V gene are MNHEY and SVGAGI. J was trimmed by 4 bases and V by 0 bases; bases with no gene match: 4. The CDR3 consists of 15 residues. The CDR3 spells CASSYSRGRADTQYF. The CDR3 DNA is TGTGCCAGCAGTTACTCGCGGGGGAGAGCAGATACGCAGTATTTT.

This chain links TRBV7-8 with TRBJ2-7; the match to TRBD2 covers 15 bases. This CDR3 contains 16 residues. V lost 4 bases and J lost 5; bases outside the gene matches: 6. Germline V gene sequence: CDR1 SGHVS, CDR2 FQNEAQ. The CDR3 DNA reads as TGTGCCAGCAGCTGGGGGACTAGCGGGAGGAGGGACGAGCAGTACTTC. Translated: CASSWGTSGRRDEQYF.

The gene calls are TRBV7-7 and TRBJ2-5; D gene uncertain. Germline assignment: CDR1 SSHAT and CDR2 FNYEAQ (reference sequence). V lost 1 base to trimming and J lost 5 bases, with 17 bases between them. The CDR3 totals 16 residues. The CDR3 nucleotides are TGTGCCAGCAGCTTAGGGAGACTCGTGGAAAGGGAGACCCAGTACTTC. Translating gives CASSLGRLVERETQYF. The full variable domain, in which reference TRBV7-7 and TRBJ2-5 provide the parts outside the CDR3, is GAGVSQSPRYKVTKRGQDVTLRCDPISSHATLYWYQQALGQGPEFLTYFNYEAQPDKSGLPSDRFSAERPEGSISTLTIQRTEQRDSAMYRCASSLGRLVERETQYFGPGTRLLVL.

This clone showed up just a few times. CDR3 nucleotides: TGCAGCGTTAGAGGAGATGAGCAGTTCTTC. It is translated as CSVRGDEQFF. This sequence joins TRBV29-1 and TRBJ2-1, with unresolved D. Trimming pared 5 bases from V and 8 bases from J, leaving 7 bases between. CDR1 and CDR2 (germline): SQVTM, ANQGSEA. CDR3 length: 10 amino acids.

The DNA of the CDR3 is TGTGCCAGCAGCGTAGGATACAGGGGCTCTGGGGCCAACGTCCTGACTTTC. This gives the protein CASSVGYRGSGANVLTF. This chain uses TRBV9 with TRBJ2-6, with TRBD1 matching 7 bases. The CDR3 is made up of 17 amino acids. Germline V gene lookup returns CDR1 SGDLS and CDR2 YYNGEE. Unmatched junction bases numbered 3, after V lost 0 bases and J lost 0 bases.

This sequence joins TRBV7-6 and TRBJ2-3, with 12 bases matching TRBD2. Trimming took 3 bases from V and 3 from J; bases not matched to a gene: 7. Germline V gene sequence: CDR1 SGHVS, CDR2 FNYEAQ. The CDR3 is 17 amino acids. CDR3 nucleotides: TGTGCCAGCAGCTTTCGACTAGCGGGAGAGCGAACAGATACGCAGTATTTT. Translating gives CASSFRLAGERTDTQYF. The full variable domain, its missing parts supplied by reference TRBV7-6 and TRBJ2-3, is GAGVSQSPRYKVTKRGQDVALRCDPISGHVSLYWYRQALGQGPEFLTYFNYEAQQDKSGLPNDRFSAERPEGSISTLTIQRTEQRDSAMYRCASSFRLAGERTDTQYFGPGTRLTVL.

The rearrangement joins TRBV11-2 to TRBJ2-1; D is possibly TRBD1 (5 bases). V lost 3 bases, J lost 7 bases, and 16 bases lay in between. Germline loops: CDR1 SGHAT, CDR2 FQNNGV. This CDR3 contains 15 residues. CDR3 loop: CASSLGLVNPNEQFF. The CDR3 bases are TGTGCCAGCAGCTTGGGGCTAGTCAACCCAAATGAGCAGTTCTTC.